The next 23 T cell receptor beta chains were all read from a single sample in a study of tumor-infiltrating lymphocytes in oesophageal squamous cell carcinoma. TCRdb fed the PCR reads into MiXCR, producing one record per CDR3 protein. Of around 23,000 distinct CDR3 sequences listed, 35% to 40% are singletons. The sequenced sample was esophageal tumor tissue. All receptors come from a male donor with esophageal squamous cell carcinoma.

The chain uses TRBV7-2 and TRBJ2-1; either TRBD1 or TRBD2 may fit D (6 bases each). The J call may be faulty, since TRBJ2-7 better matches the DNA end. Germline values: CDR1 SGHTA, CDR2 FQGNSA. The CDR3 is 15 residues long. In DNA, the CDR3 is TGTGCCAGCAGCGTACCGGGGGCTAGCTCCTACGAGCAGTACTTC. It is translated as CASSVPGASSYEQYF.

The CDR3 nucleotides are TGTGCCAGCAGTCCCCACGGTCCAGCGGAAAGGGCAGATACGCAGTATTTT. Its translation: CASSPHGPAERADTQYF. V gene TRBV9 combines with J gene TRBJ2-3; tentatively, D is TRBD2 (5 bases). V lost 5 bases and J 4 bases, leaving 23 bases between the germline ends. CDR1 and CDR2 (germline): SGDLS, YYNGEE. This CDR3 contains 17 residues.

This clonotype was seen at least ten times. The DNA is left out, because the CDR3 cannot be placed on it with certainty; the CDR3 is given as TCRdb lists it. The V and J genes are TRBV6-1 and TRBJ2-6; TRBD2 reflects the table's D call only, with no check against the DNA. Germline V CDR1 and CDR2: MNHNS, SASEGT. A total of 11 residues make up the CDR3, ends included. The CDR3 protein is CAGLRRLHLRF.

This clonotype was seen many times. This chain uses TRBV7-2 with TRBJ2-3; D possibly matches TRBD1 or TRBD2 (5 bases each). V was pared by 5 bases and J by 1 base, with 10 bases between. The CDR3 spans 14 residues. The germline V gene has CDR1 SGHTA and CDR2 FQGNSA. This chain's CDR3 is CASSPLGRTDTQYF. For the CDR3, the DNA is TGTGCCAGCAGCCCCTTGGGACGCACAGATACGCAGTATTTT.

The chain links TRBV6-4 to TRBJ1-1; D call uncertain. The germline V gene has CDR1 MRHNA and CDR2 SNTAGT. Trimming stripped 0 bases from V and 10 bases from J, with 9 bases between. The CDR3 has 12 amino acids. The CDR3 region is CASSDSGQRAFF. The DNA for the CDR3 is TGTGCCAGCAGTGACTCCGGGCAGAGAGCTTTCTTT.

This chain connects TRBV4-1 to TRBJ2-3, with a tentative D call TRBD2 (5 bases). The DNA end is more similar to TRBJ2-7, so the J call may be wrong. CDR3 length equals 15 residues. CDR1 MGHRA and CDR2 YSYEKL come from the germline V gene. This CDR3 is CASSQDQLVYNEQYF. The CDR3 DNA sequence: TGCGCCAGCAGCCAAGATCAACTAGTCTACAATGAGCAGTACTTC.

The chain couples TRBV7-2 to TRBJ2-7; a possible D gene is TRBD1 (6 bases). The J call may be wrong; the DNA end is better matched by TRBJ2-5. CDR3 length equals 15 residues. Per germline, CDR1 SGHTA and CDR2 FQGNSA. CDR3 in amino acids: CASSIRQANGETQYF. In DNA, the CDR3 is TGTGCCAGCAGCATAAGACAGGCAAACGGGGAGACCCAGTACTTC.

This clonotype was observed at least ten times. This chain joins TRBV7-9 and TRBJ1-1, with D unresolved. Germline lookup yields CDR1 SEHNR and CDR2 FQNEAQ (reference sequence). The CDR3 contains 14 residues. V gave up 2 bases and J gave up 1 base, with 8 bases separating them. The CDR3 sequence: CASSLFPGNTEAFF. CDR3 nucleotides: TGTGCCAGCAGCTTATTCCCGGGGAACACTGAAGCTTTCTTT.

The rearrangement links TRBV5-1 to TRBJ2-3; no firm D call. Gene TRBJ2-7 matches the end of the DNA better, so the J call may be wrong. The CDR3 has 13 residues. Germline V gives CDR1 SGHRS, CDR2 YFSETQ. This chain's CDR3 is CASSLGSPYEQYF. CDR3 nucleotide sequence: TGCGCCAGCAGCTTGGGTTCACCATACGAGCAGTACTTC.

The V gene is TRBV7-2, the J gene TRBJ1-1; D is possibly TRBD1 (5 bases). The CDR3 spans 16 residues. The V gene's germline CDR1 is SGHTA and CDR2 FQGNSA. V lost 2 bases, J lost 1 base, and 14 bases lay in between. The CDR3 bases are TGTGCCAGCAGCTTATCAGTTGGTCAGGGGAACACTGAAGCTTTCTTT. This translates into CASSLSVGQGNTEAFF. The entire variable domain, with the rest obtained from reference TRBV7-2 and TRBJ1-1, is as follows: GAGVSQSPSNKVTEKGKDVELRCDPISGHTALYWYRQSLGQGLEFLIYFQGNSAPDKSGLPSDRFSAERTGGSVSTLTIQRTQQEDSAVYLCASSLSVGQGNTEAFFGQGTRLTVV.

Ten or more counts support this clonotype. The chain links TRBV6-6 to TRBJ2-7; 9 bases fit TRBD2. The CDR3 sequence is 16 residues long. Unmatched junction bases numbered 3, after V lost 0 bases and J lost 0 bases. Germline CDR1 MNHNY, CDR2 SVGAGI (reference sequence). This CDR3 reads CASSYSATSGSYEQYF. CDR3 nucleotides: TGTGCCAGCAGTTACTCCGCGACTAGCGGCTCCTACGAGCAGTACTTC.

The CDR3 loop is CASSLLSATDTQYF. CDR3 bases: TGTGCCAGCAGCTTATTGTCCGCAACAGATACGCAGTACTTC. This rearrangement joins TRBV7-2 to TRBJ2-1, with D hard to call. The J call is in doubt because the DNA end fits TRBJ2-7 better. The CDR3 is 14 amino acids. Germline V CDR1 and CDR2: SGHTA, FQGNSA.

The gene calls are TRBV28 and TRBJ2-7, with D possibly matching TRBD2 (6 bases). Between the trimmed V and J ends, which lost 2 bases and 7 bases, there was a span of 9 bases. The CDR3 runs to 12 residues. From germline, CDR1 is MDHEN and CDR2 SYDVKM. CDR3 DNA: TGTGCCAGCAGTTTAACTAGCTTTGAGCAGTACTTC. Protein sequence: CASSLTSFEQYF.

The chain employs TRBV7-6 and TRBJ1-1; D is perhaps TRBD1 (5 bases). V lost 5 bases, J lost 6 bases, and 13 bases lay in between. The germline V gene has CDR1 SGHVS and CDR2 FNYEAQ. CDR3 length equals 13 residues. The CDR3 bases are TGTGCCAGCAGCGTAGAGGGGACCGCTGAAGCTTTCTTT. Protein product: CASSVEGTAEAFF.

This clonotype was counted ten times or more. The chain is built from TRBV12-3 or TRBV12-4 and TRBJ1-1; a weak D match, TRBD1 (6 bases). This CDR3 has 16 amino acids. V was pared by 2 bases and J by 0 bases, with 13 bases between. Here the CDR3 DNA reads TGTGCCAGCAGTTTAAACCCCGGACAGTTGAACACTGAAGCTTTCTTT. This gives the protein CASSLNPGQLNTEAFF.

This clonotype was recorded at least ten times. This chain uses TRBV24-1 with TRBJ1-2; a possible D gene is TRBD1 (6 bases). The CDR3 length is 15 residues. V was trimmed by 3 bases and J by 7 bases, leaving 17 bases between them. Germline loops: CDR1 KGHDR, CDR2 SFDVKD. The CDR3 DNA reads TGTGCCACCAGTGATGGGCCGGTAACGGGGGCTGGCTACACCTTC. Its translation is CATSDGPVTGAGYTF.

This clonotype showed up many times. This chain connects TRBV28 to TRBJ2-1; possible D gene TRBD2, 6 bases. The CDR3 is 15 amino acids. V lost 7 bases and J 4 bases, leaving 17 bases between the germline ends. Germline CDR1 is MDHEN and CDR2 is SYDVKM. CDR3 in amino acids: CASTVLAFGYNEQFF. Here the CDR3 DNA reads TGTGCCAGCACCGTACTAGCCTTCGGTTACAATGAGCAGTTCTTC.

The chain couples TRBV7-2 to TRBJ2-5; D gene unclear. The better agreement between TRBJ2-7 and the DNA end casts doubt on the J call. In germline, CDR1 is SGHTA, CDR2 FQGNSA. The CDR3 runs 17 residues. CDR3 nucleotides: TGTGCCAGCAGCTTACTGACGGCGGCCTTTTCATCCTACGAGCAGTACTTC. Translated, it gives CASSLLTAAFSSYEQYF.

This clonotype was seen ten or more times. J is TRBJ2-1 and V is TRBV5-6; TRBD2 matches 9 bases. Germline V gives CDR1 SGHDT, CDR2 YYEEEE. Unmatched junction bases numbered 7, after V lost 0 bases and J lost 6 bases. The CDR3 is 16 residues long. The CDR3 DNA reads TGTGCCAGCAGCTTGGGCGCCGGGACTAGCTCCAATGAGCAGTTCTTC. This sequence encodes CASSLGAGTSSNEQFF. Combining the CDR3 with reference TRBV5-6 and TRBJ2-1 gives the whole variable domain DAGVTQSPTHLIKTRGQQVTLRCSPKSGHDTVSWYQQALGQGPQFIFQYYEEEERQRGNFPDRFSGHQFPNYSSELNVNALLLGDSALYLCASSLGAGTSSNEQFFGPGTRLTVL.

The CDR3 sequence is CATSDLVSSTDTQYF. The CDR3 bases are TGTGCCACCAGTGATTTGGTGTCTAGCACAGATACGCAGTATTTT. The chain is built from TRBV24-1 and TRBJ2-3; no clear D. The CDR3 sequence is 15 residues long. The V end lost 0 bases, the J end lost 0 bases, and 6 bases lay between the germline ends. Germline-derived CDR1 and CDR2 are KGHDR and SFDVKD.

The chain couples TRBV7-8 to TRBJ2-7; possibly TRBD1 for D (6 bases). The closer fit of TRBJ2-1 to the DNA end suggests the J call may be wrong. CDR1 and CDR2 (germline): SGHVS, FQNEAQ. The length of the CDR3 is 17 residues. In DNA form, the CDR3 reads TGTGCCAGCAGCTTAACCACCCCAGGGGATGGGGACAATGAGCAGTTCTTC. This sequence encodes CASSLTTPGDGDNEQFF.

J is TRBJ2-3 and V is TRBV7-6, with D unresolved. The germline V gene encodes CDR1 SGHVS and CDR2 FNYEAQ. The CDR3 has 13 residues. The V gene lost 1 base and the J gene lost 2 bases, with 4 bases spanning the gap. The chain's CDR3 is CASSLDPTDTQYF. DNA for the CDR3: TGTGCCAGCAGCTTAGACCCCACAGATACGCAGTATTTT.

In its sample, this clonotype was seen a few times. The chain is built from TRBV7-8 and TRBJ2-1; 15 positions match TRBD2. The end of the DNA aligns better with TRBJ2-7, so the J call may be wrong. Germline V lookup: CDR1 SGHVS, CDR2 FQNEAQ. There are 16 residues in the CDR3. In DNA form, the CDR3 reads TGTGCCAGCAGCGGCGGGACTAGCGGGAGGACCTACGAGCAGTACTTC. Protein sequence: CASSGGTSGRTYEQYF.